Sequencing of this TCR beta chain was carried out in a study of blood T cell repertoires in COVID-19. Only one count was recorded for this clone. The CDR3 contains 16 residues. The V gene's germline CDR1 is LNHDA and CDR2 SQIVND (reference sequence). V was pared by 8 bases and J by 4 bases, with 10 bases of the junction left unmatched. Method: immunoSEQ multiplex PCR; TCRdb's copy keeps in-frame clones and lacks some. The repertoire holds some 400,000 clones, with approximately 86% as singletons. Sequencing was performed on peripheral blood. The V call is TRBV19, the J call TRBJ2-5, with 13 bases aligning to TRBD2. The clonotype originates from a human donor in a cohort sampled during active COVID-19. The CDR3 spells CASRPGLAGIGETQYF. DNA for the CDR3: TGTGCCAGTCGCCCGGGACTAGCGGGAATTGGAGAGACCCAGTACTTC.